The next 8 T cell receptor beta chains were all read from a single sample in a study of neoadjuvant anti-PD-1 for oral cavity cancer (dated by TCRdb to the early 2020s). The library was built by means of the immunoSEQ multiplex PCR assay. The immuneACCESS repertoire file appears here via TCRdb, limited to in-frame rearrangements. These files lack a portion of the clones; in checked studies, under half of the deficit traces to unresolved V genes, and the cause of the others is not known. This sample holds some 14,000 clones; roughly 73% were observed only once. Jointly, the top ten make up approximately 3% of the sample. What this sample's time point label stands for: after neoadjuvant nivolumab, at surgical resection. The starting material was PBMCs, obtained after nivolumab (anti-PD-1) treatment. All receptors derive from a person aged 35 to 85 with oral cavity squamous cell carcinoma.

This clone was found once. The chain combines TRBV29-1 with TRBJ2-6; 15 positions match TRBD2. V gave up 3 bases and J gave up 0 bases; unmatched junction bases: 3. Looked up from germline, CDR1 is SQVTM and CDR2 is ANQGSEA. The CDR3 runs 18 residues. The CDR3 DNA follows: TGCAGCGTTGAGGGACTAGCGGGAGGTTCCTCTGGGGCCAACGTCCTGACTTTC. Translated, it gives CSVEGLAGGSSGANVLTF.

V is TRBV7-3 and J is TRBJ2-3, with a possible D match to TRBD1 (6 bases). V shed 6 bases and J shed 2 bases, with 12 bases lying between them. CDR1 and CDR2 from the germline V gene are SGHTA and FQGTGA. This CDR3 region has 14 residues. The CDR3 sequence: CASSLDSLTDTQYF. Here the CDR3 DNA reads TGTGCCAGCAGTTTGGACAGCCTCACAGATACGCAGTATTTT.

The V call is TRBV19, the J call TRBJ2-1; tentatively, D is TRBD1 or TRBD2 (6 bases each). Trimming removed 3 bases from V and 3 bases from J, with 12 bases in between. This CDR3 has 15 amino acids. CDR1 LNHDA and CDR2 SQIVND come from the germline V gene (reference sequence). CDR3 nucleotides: TGTGCCAGTAGTATTGGGGGCGGGAACTACAATGAGCAGTTCTTC. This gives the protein CASSIGGGNYNEQFF. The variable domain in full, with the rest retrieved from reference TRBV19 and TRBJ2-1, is DGGITQSPKYLFRKEGQNVTLSCEQNLNHDAMYWYRQDPGQGLRLIYYSQIVNDFQKGDIAEGYSVSREKKESFPLTVTSAQKNPTAFYLCASSIGGGNYNEQFFGPGTRLTVL.

The DNA for the CDR3 is TGTGCCATCAATAGCGGGAGTCTCAACGAGCAGTACTTC. Protein sequence: CAINSGSLNEQYF. J is TRBJ2-7 and V is TRBV10-3; 9 positions match TRBD2. V trimming: 7 bases; J trimming: 5 bases; junction bases outside the gene matches: 6. The CDR3 length is 13 residues. CDR1 ENHRY and CDR2 SYGVKD come from the germline V gene.

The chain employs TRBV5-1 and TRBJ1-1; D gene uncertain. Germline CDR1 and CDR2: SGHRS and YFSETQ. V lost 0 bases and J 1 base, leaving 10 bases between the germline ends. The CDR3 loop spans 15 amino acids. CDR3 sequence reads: CASSLEQVGNTEAFF. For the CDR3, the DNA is TGCGCCAGCAGCTTGGAGCAGGTTGGGAACACTGAAGCTTTCTTT. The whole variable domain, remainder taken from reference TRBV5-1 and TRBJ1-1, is KAGVTQTPRYLIKTRGQQVTLSCSPISGHRSVSWYQQTPGQGLQFLFEYFSETQRNKGNFPGRFSGRQFSNSRSEMNVSTLELGDSALYLCASSLEQVGNTEAFFGQGTRLTVV.

The DNA of the CDR3 is TGCGCCAGCAGCTTGGGACTAACGAGTACAGGGAATGAGCAGTTCTTC. As protein: CASSLGLTSTGNEQFF. The V gene is TRBV5-1, the J gene TRBJ2-1, with D maybe TRBD1 (6 bases). Between the trimmed V and J ends, which lost 0 bases and 7 bases, there was a span of 17 bases. Per the germline V gene, CDR1 is SGHRS and CDR2 is YFSETQ. The CDR3 is 16 residues long. Together with reference TRBV5-1 and TRBJ2-1, the CDR3 gives the full variable domain: KAGVTQTPRYLIKTRGQQVTLSCSPISGHRSVSWYQQTPGQGLQFLFEYFSETQRNKGNFPGRFSGRQFSNSRSEMNVSTLELGDSALYLCASSLGLTSTGNEQFFGPGTRLTVL.

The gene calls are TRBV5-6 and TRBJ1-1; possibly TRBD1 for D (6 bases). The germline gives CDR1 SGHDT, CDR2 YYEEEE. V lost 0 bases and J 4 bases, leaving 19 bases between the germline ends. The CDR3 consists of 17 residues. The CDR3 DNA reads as TGTGCCAGCAGCTTGGGAGGGGGGGGCCGGAGGCTCACTGAAGCTTTCTTT. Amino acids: CASSLGGGGRRLTEAFF.

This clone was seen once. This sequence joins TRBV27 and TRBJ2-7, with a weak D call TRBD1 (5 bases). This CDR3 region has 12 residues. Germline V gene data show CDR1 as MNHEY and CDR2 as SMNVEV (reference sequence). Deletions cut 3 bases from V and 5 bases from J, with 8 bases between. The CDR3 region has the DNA TGTGCCAGCAGTTTCCAGGGCCACGAGCAGTACTTC. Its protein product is CASSFQGHEQYF.